Sequencing of this TCR beta chain was carried out in a study of CD8 T cells in ankylosing spondylitis. TCRdb processed the 5' RACE reads anew with MiXCR; each CDR3 protein has one entry. Here the sample spans a few hundred thousand distinct CDR3 sequences, 15% to 20% being singletons. This clonotype was seen a handful of times. Trimming cost V 3 bases and J 1 base, with 12 bases left between them. This CDR3 has 15 residues. This TCR derives from a male donor with ankylosing spondylitis or in good health (not recorded which). Specimen: blood, either unsorted or a sorted T cell fraction (not recorded which). V is TRBV12-3 or TRBV12-4 and J is TRBJ2-5; TRBD1 is a possible D gene (5 bases). CDR3 sequence (DNA): TGTGCCAGCAGTTTCCTACAGGACATCCAAGAGACCCAGTACTTC. Translated, it gives CASSFLQDIQETQYF.